The 10 T cell receptor beta chains below come from one sample, sequenced in a study of blood T cell repertoires in COVID-19. Libraries were prepared by immunoSEQ multiplex PCR; TCRdb keeps only in-frame clonotypes and omits some of them. The sample shows under 50,000 clones, 80% to 90% of them seen only once. Sequenced: peripheral blood. The receptor set was obtained from a woman in her thirties or forties with acute or convalescent COVID-19.

This chain links TRBV3-1 (or the pseudogene TRBV3-2) with TRBJ1-6; weak D call: TRBD1 (5 bases). Trimming took off 0 bases at V and 7 bases at J, with 13 bases between the two ends. This CDR3 region has 16 residues. The germline V gene encodes CDR1 LGHDT and CDR2 YNNKEL (reference sequence). CDR3 residues: CASSQDQGRRNSPLHF. DNA of the CDR3: TGTGCCAGCAGCCAAGATCAGGGAAGGCGAAATTCACCCCTCCACTTT.

V gene TRBV27 combines with J gene TRBJ2-2; the match to TRBD1 covers 9 bases. CDR3 length: 15 residues. Germline V gives CDR1 MNHEY, CDR2 SMNVEV (reference sequence). V trimming: 1 base; J trimming: 5 bases; junction bases outside the gene matches: 2. CDR3 residues: CASSLLTGGTGELFF. The CDR3, as DNA: TGTGCCAGCAGTTTATTGACAGGGGGAACCGGGGAGCTGTTTTTT.

The chain joins TRBV6-6 to TRBJ1-1, with D possibly TRBD1 on 6 matching bases. The CDR3 is 20 amino acids. V was shortened by 6 bases and J by 1 base, with 30 bases between the two germline ends. Germline V gene data show CDR1 as MNHNY and CDR2 as SVGAGI (reference sequence). The CDR3 loop reads CASSLGSLGRQQGTNTEAFF. The CDR3 DNA reads TGTGCCAGCAGCCTGGGGTCTCTGGGCCGGCAACAGGGTACGAACACTGAAGCTTTCTTT.

The rearrangement joins TRBV28 to TRBJ2-7; D perhaps matches TRBD2 (5 bases). Trimming removed 5 bases at V and 0 bases at J, with 11 bases between. This CDR3 comprises 14 residues. CDR1 is MDHEN and CDR2 is SYDVKM in the germline V gene. This CDR3 reads CASSEDWDSYEQYF. The CDR3 region has the DNA TGTGCCAGCAGTGAGGACTGGGACTCCTACGAGCAGTACTTC. Supplemented by reference TRBV28 and TRBJ2-7, the full variable domain reads DVKVTQSSRYLVKRTGEKVFLECVQDMDHENMFWYRQDPGLGLRLIYFSYDVKMKEKGDIPEGYSVSREKKERFSLILESASTNQTSMYLCASSEDWDSYEQYFGPGTRLTVT.

This clone came up once. The CDR3 region has the DNA TGTGCCAGCAGTGGGGGGGGGCCGATGAATACGCAGTATTTT. Translation: CASSGGGPMNTQYF. The rearrangement uses TRBV2 and TRBJ2-3; a possible D gene is TRBD2 (7 bases). The ends were cut back, 4 bases at V and 7 bases at J, with 15 bases in the middle. CDR1 SNHLY and CDR2 FYNNEI come from the germline V gene. This CDR3 has 14 amino acids.

This rearrangement joins TRBV9 to TRBJ2-2, with TRBD1 as a possible D gene (5 bases). Trimming shortened V by 4 bases and J by 1 base, and 5 bases separated the two germline ends. Germline CDR1 is SGDLS and CDR2 is YYNGEE. The CDR3 contains 13 residues. The CDR3 region has the DNA TGTGCCAGCAGCAGGGGGAACACCGGGGAGCTGTTTTTT. Amino acids: CASSRGNTGELFF.

The V call is TRBV7-9, the J call TRBJ1-2; D may be TRBD1 (5 bases). The CDR3 loop spans 17 amino acids. Per germline, CDR1 SEHNR and CDR2 FQNEAQ (reference sequence). V lost 2 bases to trimming and J lost 4 bases, with 20 bases between them. CDR3 loop: CASSLSPGRPSGYGYTF. CDR3 nucleotide sequence: TGTGCCAGCAGCTTATCACCAGGGCGACCTTCGGGCTATGGCTACACCTTC.

V is TRBV19 and J is TRBJ2-2; D is perhaps TRBD1 (5 bases). The CDR3 sequence is 13 residues long. The germline V gene encodes CDR1 LNHDA and CDR2 SQIVND (reference sequence). The V and J ends lost 3 bases and 6 bases respectively, with 8 bases between them. Here the CDR3 reads CASSISGPGELFF. CDR3 nucleotide sequence: TGTGCCAGTAGTATCTCAGGGCCCGGGGAGCTGTTTTTT.

The chain recombines TRBV28 with TRBJ2-4, with D possibly TRBD1 on 6 matching bases. Germline V gives CDR1 MDHEN, CDR2 SYDVKM. The germline V and J ends were trimmed by 7 bases and 8 bases, with 9 bases remaining between them. This CDR3 is built from 11 residues. The CDR3 loop is CASTGVDIQYF. As DNA, the CDR3 is TGTGCCAGCACAGGGGTCGACATTCAGTACTTC.

The chain uses TRBV10-3 and TRBJ1-1; a possible D gene is TRBD1 (6 bases). This CDR3 region has 14 residues. V gave up 8 bases and J gave up 7 bases, with 20 bases separating them. Germline V gene lookup returns CDR1 ENHRY and CDR2 SYGVKD. Written as DNA, the CDR3 is TGTGCCATCCGAAGCTACAGGGCTGACGGTGAAGCTTTCTTT. This translates into CAIRSYRADGEAFF.